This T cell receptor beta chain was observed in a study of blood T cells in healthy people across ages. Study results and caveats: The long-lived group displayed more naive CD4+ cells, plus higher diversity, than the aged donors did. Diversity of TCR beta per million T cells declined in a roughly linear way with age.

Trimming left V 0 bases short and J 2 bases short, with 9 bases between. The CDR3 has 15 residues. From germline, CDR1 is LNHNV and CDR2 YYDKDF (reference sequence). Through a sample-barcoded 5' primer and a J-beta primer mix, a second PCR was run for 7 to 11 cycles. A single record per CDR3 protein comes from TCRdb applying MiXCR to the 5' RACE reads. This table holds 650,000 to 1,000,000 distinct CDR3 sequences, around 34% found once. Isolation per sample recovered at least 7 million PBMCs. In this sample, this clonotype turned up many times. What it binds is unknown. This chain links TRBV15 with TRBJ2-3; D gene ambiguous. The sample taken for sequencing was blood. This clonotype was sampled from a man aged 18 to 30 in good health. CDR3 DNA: TGTGCCACCAGCAGAGATAGTCGGCCCACAGATACGCAGTATTTT. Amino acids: CATSRDSRPTDTQYF.